Presented here are 8 T cell receptor beta chains from one specimen sequenced in a study of glioma-infiltrating T cells. TCR alpha and beta CDR3 regions were amplified from RNA using iRepertoire nested multiplex PCR. A single record per CDR3 protein comes from TCRdb applying MiXCR to the multiplex PCR reads. The profile shows around 4,100 distinct CDR3 sequences, around 92% of them singletons. Sequenced: glioma tissue, nonneoplastic brain tissue, or PBMCs (not recorded which). The receptors shown here come from a human donor with low-grade glioma or glioblastoma, undergoing nonglioma brain surgery, or in good health (not recorded which).

For this clonotype: This beta chain is an unintended read in a library built for alpha chains; its size means little. The chain couples TRBV20-1 to TRBJ1-2; the D gene is possibly TRBD1 (5 bases). This CDR3 spans 16 amino acids. Germline CDR1 is DFQATT and CDR2 is SNEGSKA (reference sequence). V lost 4 bases to trimming and J lost 4 bases, with 22 bases between them. The CDR3 DNA follows: TGCAGTGCTACCCACCCGACTGCGACAGAGCTCTATGGCTACACCTTC. As protein: CSATHPTATELYGYTF.

A remark on this clonotype: With the library built for alpha chains, this beta chain is off target and its frequency is not meaningful. The chain is built from TRBV7-2 and TRBJ1-2; D gene uncertain. Germline values: CDR1 SGHTA, CDR2 FQGNSA. The CDR3 is 13 amino acids. The germline V and J ends were trimmed by 3 bases and 5 bases, with 10 bases remaining between them. The CDR3 spells CASSLLTAYGYTF. CDR3 in DNA: TGTGCCAGCAGCTTGCTTACGGCTTATGGCTACACCTTC.

As concerns this clonotype: Little can be read into the size of this beta chain, an off-target read in a library designed for alpha chains. The rearrangement joins TRBV7-2 to TRBJ2-1; no clear D. V lost 2 bases and J 5 bases, leaving 4 bases between the germline ends. Germline CDR1 reads SGHTA; CDR2 reads FQGNSA. This CDR3 region has 12 residues. CDR3 nucleotides: TGTGCCAGCAGCTTACCCCACAATGAGCAGTTCTTC. Residues: CASSLPHNEQFF.

For this clonotype: For a library built for alpha chains, this beta chain is a stray read; little rests on its size. The CDR3 DNA is TGTGCCAGCAGTTTACATCAAACTGGTGAGCAGTTCTTC. Translating it yields CASSLHQTGEQFF. V gene TRBV28 combines with J gene TRBJ2-1; D is uncertain. Trimming removed 2 bases at V and 9 bases at J, with 11 bases between. Germline assignment: CDR1 MDHEN and CDR2 SYDVKM. The CDR3 is 13 residues long.

About this clonotype itself: As an off-target read in a library built for alpha chains, this beta chain has a frequency of little significance. The V and J genes are TRBV27 and TRBJ2-5, with D possibly matching TRBD2 (5 bases). V was trimmed by 3 bases and J by 2 bases, leaving 7 bases between them. The CDR3 length is 13 residues. Germline CDR1 MNHEY, CDR2 SMNVEV (reference sequence). The DNA for the CDR3 is TGTGCCAGCAGTTTTACTAGGCAAGAGACCCAGTACTTC. Its protein is CASSFTRQETQYF.

With regard to this clonotype: The library was built for alpha chains, so this beta chain is an off-target read and its size means little. V gene TRBV10-1 combines with J gene TRBJ2-3; D remains unclear. Germline CDR1 and CDR2: WNHNN and SYGVQD (reference sequence). This CDR3 spans 13 amino acids. The V end lost 4 bases, the J end lost 0 bases, and 5 bases lay between the germline ends. CDR3 region: CASSGQSTDTQYF. CDR3 bases: TGCGCCAGCAGTGGGCAGAGCACAGATACGCAGTATTTT.

As to this clonotype: Because this beta chain is a stray read in a library intended to capture alpha chains, its abundance should not be given much weight. The chain has TRBV7-2 and TRBJ1-6; D is uncertain. The germline V and J ends were trimmed by 1 base and 10 bases, with 8 bases remaining between them. The germline gives CDR1 SGHTA, CDR2 FQGNSA. This CDR3 contains 13 residues. This CDR3 reads CASSLGNGSPLHF. In nucleotides, the CDR3 is TGTGCCAGCAGCTTAGGGAATGGGTCACCCCTCCACTTT. Full variable domain (outside the CDR3, taken from reference TRBV7-2 and TRBJ1-6): GAGVSQSPSNKVTEKGKDVELRCDPISGHTALYWYRQSLGQGLEFLIYFQGNSAPDKSGLPSDRFSAERTGGSVSTLTIQRTQQEDSAVYLCASSLGNGSPLHFGNGTRLTVT.

Notes on this clonotype: One junction end does not reproduce the germline sequence, and a read error may be involved. A library made for alpha chains picked up this beta chain off target, so its size means little. The rearrangement links TRBV19 to TRBJ1-5; 7 positions agree with TRBD1. Per the germline V gene, CDR1 is LNHDA and CDR2 is SQIVND (reference sequence). The CDR3 contains 16 residues. The DNA of the CDR3 is TGTGCCAGTAGTATAGATGTCGGGACAGTCAATGAGCCCCAGCATTTT. Translation gives CASSIDVGTVNEPQHF.